The source of this T cell receptor (beta chain) is a study of blood T cell repertoires in COVID-19. Study as a whole: The analysed material was cDNA or gDNA that came from T cells, B-cell-depleted T cells, or PBMCs.

Measured with immunoSEQ multiplex PCR; TCRdb has only the in-frame clones, and not every one. The sample records roughly 100,000 clones, roughly 76% being singletons. Trimming removed 7 bases from V and 8 bases from J, with 26 bases in between. The CDR3 loop spans 16 amino acids. CDR1 LNHDA and CDR2 SQIVND come from the germline V gene (reference sequence). Sample: peripheral blood. This receptor was obtained from a woman in her sixties or seventies with acute or convalescent COVID-19. V is TRBV19 and J is TRBJ1-2, with D perhaps TRBD1 (5 bases). The CDR3 DNA is TGTGCCAGTAATCGCGGTGGGGAACAGGTGTTTAGGGGCTACACCTTC. The encoded protein is CASNRGGEQVFRGYTF. The full variable domain, completed using reference TRBV19 and TRBJ1-2, is DGGITQSPKYLFRKEGQNVTLSCEQNLNHDAMYWYRQDPGQGLRLIYYSQIVNDFQKGDIAEGYSVSREKKESFPLTVTSAQKNPTAFYLCASNRGGEQVFRGYTFGSGTRLTVV.